These T cell receptor beta chains were read from a single sample in a study of blood T cell repertoires in COVID-19. TCRdb's copy holds only in-frame clones and misses some; the assay was immunoSEQ multiplex PCR. The sample includes around 100,000 clones, about 84% of them seen just once. Material for sequencing was peripheral blood. These receptors all come from a human donor in a cohort sampled during active COVID-19. The CDR3 runs from the conserved cysteine through the conserved F or W. D genes are given only for firm matches. The listing skips clone size in some rows; elsewhere it reads once, few, many or a size class.

D gene	clone size	V gene	J gene	CDR3 length	CDR3 DNA	CDR3 protein
NA	NA	TRBV20-1	TRBJ1-2	11	TGCAGTGCTACCAGGGGCGATGGCTACACCTTC	CSATRGDGYTF
NA	NA	TRBV5-6	TRBJ1-4	15	TGTGCCAGCACCGAAAACGGACGGGAAAATGAAAAACTGTTTTTT	CASTENGRENEKLFF
TRBD1	NA	TRBV2	TRBJ1-6	14	TGTGCCAGCAGTTGGGACAGGGGAAATTCACCCCTCCACTTT	CASSWDRGNSPLHF
NA	NA	TRBV5-1	TRBJ2-7	16	TGCGCCAGCAGCCCGGAGGGGCGGAGCCGCTCCTACGAGCAGTACTTC	CASSPEGRSRSYEQYF
NA	NA	TRBV10-1	TRBJ2-5	15	TGCGCCAGCAGTGAGGGCGGAGCCGTCCAAGAGACCCAGTACTTC	CASSEGGAVQETQYF
NA	NA	TRBV19	TRBJ2-2	15	TGTGCCAGTAGTATAACCAGGGGTGGAACCGGGGAGCTGTTTTTT	CASSITRGGTGELFF
NA	NA	TRBV6-5	TRBJ2-1	15	TGTGCCAGCAGAAGCCACTACGGCGGAGCCAGTGAGCAGTTCTTC	CASRSHYGGASEQFF
NA	NA	TRBV18	TRBJ1-1	15	TGTGCCAGCTCACCAATAGGGAGGGGGAACACTGAAGCTTTCTTT	CASSPIGRGNTEAFF
NA	NA	TRBV9	TRBJ1-3	16	TGTGCCAGCAGCGTAGGGGAGGGGTATTCTGGAAACACCATATATTTT	CASSVGEGYSGNTIYF
TRBD2	NA	TRBV25-1	TRBJ2-7	15	TGTGCCAGCAGTGAATCAGGTAGCGGGATCTACGAGCAGTACTTC	CASSESGSGIYEQYF
NA	NA	TRBV11-2	TRBJ2-7	14	TGTGCCAGCAGCTTCTCCTCGTCTTCGGGGGAGCAGTACTTC	CASSFSSSSGEQYF
NA	NA	TRBV15	TRBJ2-7	14	TGTGCCACCAGCAGAGATCCGGCTAGGCTAGAGCAGTACTTC	CATSRDPARLEQYF
NA	NA	TRBV15	TRBJ2-7	13	TGTGCCACCAGCCCACAGGTTTTCCACGAGCAGTACTTC	CATSPQVFHEQYF
NA	NA	TRBV12-3/TRBV12-4	TRBJ2-7	13	TGTGCCAGCAGTTACAGGGTATCCCACGAGCAGTACTTC	CASSYRVSHEQYF
TRBD2	NA	TRBV6-2/TRBV6-3	TRBJ2-3	16	TGTGCCAGCAGTTCCGATAAAGGGACTAGAACTGATACGCAGTATTTT	CASSSDKGTRTDTQYF
NA	few	TRBV3-1/TRBV3-2	TRBJ2-4	14	TGTGCCAGCAGCCAACAGGGGGCCAAAAACATTCAGTACTTC	CASSQQGAKNIQYF
NA	NA	TRBV3-1/TRBV3-2	TRBJ1-3	15	TGTGCCAGCAGCCAAGCGTACAGCTCTGGAAACACCATATATTTT	CASSQAYSSGNTIYF
NA	NA	TRBV28	TRBJ2-7	11	TGTGCCAGCAAATCTAAATTCGAGCAGTACTTC	CASKSKFEQYF
NA	NA	TRBV15	TRBJ1-4	13	TGTGCCACCAGCAGAGTACTGAATGAAAAACTGTTTTTT	CATSRVLNEKLFF
TRBD2	NA	TRBV11-2	TRBJ2-1	17	TGTGCCAGCAGCTACCCCCTAGCGGGAGTCACCTACAATGAGCAGTTCTTC	CASSYPLAGVTYNEQFF
TRBD1	once	TRBV5-1	TRBJ2-5	15	TGCGCCAGCAGCCTACTCCGGGACAGACAAGAGACCCAGTACTTC	CASSLLRDRQETQYF
TRBD1	NA	TRBV15	TRBJ1-2	15	TGTGCCACCAGCGACCGGGACAGGGGGCACTATGGCTACACCTTC	CATSDRDRGHYGYTF
TRBD2	NA	TRBV2	TRBJ2-7	16	TGTGCCAGCAGGACTAGCGGGGCGGCACCCACCTACGAGCAGTACTTC	CASRTSGAAPTYEQYF
TRBD2	NA	TRBV3-1/TRBV3-2	TRBJ2-3	15	TGTGCCAGCAGCCGCCTGACTAGCGCGGGAGATACGCAGTATTTT	CASSRLTSAGDTQYF
NA	NA	TRBV7-8	TRBJ1-2	13	TGTGCCAGCAGCCAACAGGGTACCTATGGCTACACCTTC	CASSQQGTYGYTF
NA	NA	TRBV18	TRBJ1-1	14	TGTGCCAGCTCACGTTTAGTTGGTAACACTGAAGCTTTCTTT	CASSRLVGNTEAFF
NA	NA	TRBV18	TRBJ1-6	14	TGTGCCAGCTCACCACCACAGTTTAATTCACCCCTCCACTTT	CASSPPQFNSPLHF
TRBD1	NA	TRBV3-1/TRBV3-2	TRBJ1-2	18	TGTGCCAGCAGCCAGAGGACAGGGGGACCGAGAACTAACTATGGCTACACCTTC	CASSQRTGGPRTNYGYTF
TRBD1	NA	TRBV5-4	TRBJ1-2	16	TGTGCCAGCAGCTTGGGAGGGGCGGGACAGGGCGATGGCTACACCTTC	CASSLGGAGQGDGYTF
NA	NA	TRBV6-6	TRBJ1-4	14	TGTGCCAGCAGACTACAAGCAACTAATGAAAAACTGTTTTTT	CASRLQATNEKLFF
NA	NA	TRBV7-2	TRBJ2-7	13	TGTGCCAGCAGCTCCAGGCAGCAGGGCGAGCAGTACTTC	CASSSRQQGEQYF
NA	once	TRBV15	TRBJ2-1	18	TGTGCCACCAGCAGAGATGGGTTACAGGGCCACGGAAACAATGAGCAGTTCTTC	CATSRDGLQGHGNNEQFF